The 20 T cell receptor beta chains listed next were all sequenced from one sample in a study of T cells in Graves' hyperthyroidism and ophthalmopathy (dated by TCRdb to the late 2010s). The library was generated by multiplex PCR. This sample was sequenced with an Illumina HiSeq 2000. The TCR beta CDR3 regions were amplified from RNA transcripts. The first round of RT-PCR for the TCR CDR3 was performed with the HTBI primer set and the Qiagen OneStep RT-PCR kit. The raw public reads went through TCRdb reprocessing: fastp at Q25, MiXCR clone calling, in-frame beta chains kept. A single entry per CDR3 protein holds the most common genes and DNA from its merged rows. The sample table shows around 350,000 distinct CDR3 sequences, and around 16% are seen once. The ten largest make up 25% to 35% of the sample. Sequenced material: blood. These receptors were taken from a woman aged 18-35 years with Graves' hyperthyroidism that later progressed to Graves' ophthalmopathy.

Notes on this clonotype: A read error may produce the germline difference seen at one junction end. The chain couples TRBV7-9 to TRBJ1-6, with 7 bases matching TRBD1. The germline V gene encodes CDR1 SEHNR and CDR2 FQNEAQ (reference sequence). The CDR3 extends over 16 amino acids. The CDR3 nucleotides are TGTGCCAGCAGCCTCTCCTCACAGGGGATTCCTTCACCCCGCCACTTT. Amino acids: CASSLSSQGIPSPRHF.

V and J are TRBV4-3 and TRBJ2-3, with 10 bases aligning to TRBD2. Germline V gene sequence: CDR1 LGHNA, CDR2 YSLEER. This CDR3 is 18 amino acids long. J gave up 5 bases and V 0 bases, and 11 bases lay outside the gene matches. CDR3 DNA sequence: TGCGCCAGCAGCCAAGATGGGGGTAGCGGGAGGTTCAAAGATACGCAGTATTTT. It yields the protein CASSQDGGSGRFKDTQYF.

This clonotype was recorded at least ten times. V gene TRBV15 combines with J gene TRBJ2-3; TRBD2 aligns across 8 bases. Trimming removed 3 bases from V and 4 bases from J; junction bases left unmatched: 12. Looked up from germline, CDR1 is LNHNV and CDR2 is YYDKDF (reference sequence). The length of the CDR3 is 17 residues. CDR3 in DNA: TGTGCCACCAGCAGCGGCGGACTAGCTGGGAACGCAGATACGCAGTATTTT. As protein: CATSSGGLAGNADTQYF. The full variable domain, completed using reference TRBV15 and TRBJ2-3, is DAMVIQNPRYQVTQFGKPVTLSCSQTLNHNVMYWYQQKSSQAPKLLFHYYDKDFNNEADTPDNFQSRRPNTSFCFLDIRSPGLGDTAMYLCATSSGGLAGNADTQYFGPGTRLTVL.

This clonotype was seen repeatedly, ten times or more. V and J are TRBV7-2 and TRBJ1-2; D possibly corresponds to TRBD1 (6 bases). Germline values: CDR1 SGHTA, CDR2 FQGNSA. Trimming shortened V by 6 bases and J by 8 bases, and 25 bases separated the two germline ends. The CDR3 covers 16 residues. CDR3 amino acids: CASSHEGGRLNWGYTF. DNA of the CDR3: TGTGCCAGCAGTCATGAGGGGGGGCGTTTGAATTGGGGCTACACCTTC.

This rearrangement joins TRBV2 to TRBJ2-2; 8 nucleotides align to TRBD2. The germline CDR1 and CDR2 sequences are SNHLY and FYNNEI. V gave up 0 bases and J gave up 6 bases; unmatched junction bases: 3. The CDR3 spans 15 residues. CDR3 nucleotide sequence: TGTGCCAGCAGTGAAGCCAGCGGGAGTCCCGGGGAGCTGTTTTTT. The encoded protein is CASSEASGSPGELFF.

This clonotype was seen more than once but under ten times. The chain is built from TRBV6-2 or TRBV6-3 and TRBJ1-4, with a tentative D call TRBD1 (6 bases). V dropped 6 bases and J dropped 1 base, with 12 bases sitting between them. The germline V gene has CDR1 MNHEY and CDR2 SVGEGT. The CDR3 covers 15 residues. The DNA of the CDR3 is TGTGCCAGCAGCCAGGGGCTGCGAACTAATGAAAAACTGTTTTTT. Translation gives CASSQGLRTNEKLFF.

The table lists this clonotype with a few counts. V is TRBV4-1 and J is TRBJ2-4, with D perhaps TRBD2 (6 bases). The CDR3 length is 15 residues. In germline, CDR1 is MGHRA, CDR2 YSYEKL. V lost 1 base and J lost 2, with 9 bases in between. CDR3 nucleotide sequence: TGCGCCAGCAGCCAAGGCGGGGTGACCAAAAACATTCAGTACTTC. This encodes CASSQGGVTKNIQYF.

This clonotype was detected ten times or more. The chain combines TRBV12-5 with TRBJ2-1; a weak D match, TRBD1 (6 bases). Germline loops: CDR1 LGHNT, CDR2 FRNRAP. The CDR3 consists of 17 residues. V shed 6 bases and J shed 5 bases, with 23 bases lying between them. The CDR3 spells CASGRPRDKVINNEQFF. The CDR3 nucleotides read TGTGCTAGTGGCCGTCCCCGGGACAAAGTTATCAACAATGAGCAGTTCTTC.

On this clonotype: Germline is not matched at one junction end, which may reflect a read error. The chain carries TRBV18 and TRBJ2-7; 11 bases map to TRBD1. In germline, CDR1 is KGHSH, CDR2 LQKENI. The CDR3 has 16 residues. CDR3: CTSSPPSLGTGGEQYF. CDR3 nucleotides: TGTACCAGCTCACCACCCTCCCTTGGGACAGGGGGCGAGCAGTACTTC.

This clonotype was picked up many times. The chain couples TRBV3-1 to TRBJ1-6; D perhaps matches TRBD1 (6 bases). The CDR3 covers 14 residues. The germline V gene encodes CDR1 LGHDT and CDR2 YNNKEL (reference sequence). The V gene lost 4 bases and the J gene lost 10 bases, with 14 bases spanning the gap. CDR3 DNA: TGTGCCAGCAGCCCGGTATCAGGGGCATCACCCCTCCACTTT. Encoded protein: CASSPVSGASPLHF.

The gene calls are TRBV25-1 and TRBJ2-2, with D hard to call. V lost 1 base and J 3 bases, leaving 9 bases between the germline ends. In germline, CDR1 is MGHDK, CDR2 SYGVNS. This CDR3 spans 15 amino acids. The CDR3 DNA sequence: TGTGCCAGCAGTGAATTGGCGGATTACACCGGGGAGCTGTTTTTT. Translated, it gives CASSELADYTGELFF.

This clonotype was found many times. V gene TRBV13 combines with J gene TRBJ2-7; D remains ambiguous. Trimming pared 3 bases from V and 4 bases from J, leaving 10 bases between. This CDR3 spans 13 amino acids. Germline V gene lookup returns CDR1 PRHDT and CDR2 FYEKMQ (reference sequence). The CDR3 sequence: CASSFSEGYEQYF. The CDR3 bases are TGTGCCAGCAGCTTCTCCGAAGGGTACGAGCAGTACTTC. The full variable domain, in which reference TRBV13 and TRBJ2-7 provide the parts outside the CDR3, is AAGVIQSPRHLIKEKRETATLKCYPIPRHDTVYWYQQGPGQDPQFLISFYEKMQSDKGSIPDRFSAQQFSDYHSELNMSSLELGDSALYFCASSFSEGYEQYFGPGTRLTVT.

The V and J genes are TRBV5-6 and TRBJ2-3; the match to TRBD2 covers 7 bases. CDR3 length: 14 amino acids. V was clipped by 4 bases and J by 0 bases; unmatched bases: 2. From germline, CDR1 is SGHDT and CDR2 YYEEEE. CDR3: CASSEAGSTDTQYF. CDR3 in DNA: TGTGCCAGCAGCGAAGCGGGGAGCACAGATACGCAGTATTTT.

On this clonotype itself: Since a much larger clone is just one base distant, this may be a read error. The V and J genes are TRBV6-5 and TRBJ2-6; D perhaps matches TRBD1 (5 bases). The germline V gene encodes CDR1 MNHEY and CDR2 SVGAGI. The CDR3 contains 19 residues. The CDR3 spells CASSYPGRPRNSGANALTF. DNA for the CDR3: TGTGCCAGCAGTTACCCCGGGCGACCTCGGAATTCTGGGGCCAACGCCCTGACTTTC.

The CDR3 DNA follows: TGCGCCAGCAGGGCTAGCGGGAGGGCCTACGAGCAGTACTTC. Translating gives CASRASGRAYEQYF. The V gene is TRBV10-2, the J gene TRBJ2-7, with 12 bases matching TRBD2. The CDR3 is 14 residues long. J lost 2 bases, V lost 6 bases, and 2 bases had no gene match. Germline CDR1 is WSHSY and CDR2 is SAAADI.

This clonotype has at least ten counts. V gene TRBV20-1 combines with J gene TRBJ1-5; TRBD1 is a possible D gene (6 bases). V was shortened by 6 bases and J by 2 bases, with 11 bases between the two germline ends. CDR1 and CDR2 (germline): DFQATT, SNEGSKA (reference sequence). The length of the CDR3 is 13 residues. The CDR3 sequence: CSAGGGRNQPQHF. The CDR3 nucleotides are TGCAGTGCCGGGGGGGGGCGCAATCAGCCCCAGCATTTT.

This clonotype was counted at least ten times. The chain joins TRBV6-1 to TRBJ2-3; 7 bases are a match to TRBD1. CDR3 length equals 17 residues. V lost 10 bases, J lost 1 base, and 17 bases stayed unmatched. Germline CDR1 MNHNS, CDR2 SASEGT. The CDR3 nucleotides are TGTGCCACCTCTACTTGGGCGAATAGGGGGCGCACAGATACGCAGTATTTT. Its protein product is CATSTWANRGRTDTQYF.

This clonotype was recorded a few times. This chain connects TRBV30 to TRBJ2-1, with 9 nucleotides matching TRBD1. Germline-derived CDR1 and CDR2 are GTSNPN and SVGIG (reference sequence). The CDR3 consists of 14 residues. J lost 3 bases, V lost 3 bases, and 3 bases had no gene match. The CDR3 is CAWRGTGFYNEQFF. The CDR3 nucleotides are TGTGCCTGGAGGGGGACAGGGTTCTACAATGAGCAGTTCTTC.

This clonotype turned up a few times. The chain couples TRBV11-2 to TRBJ2-7; 13 bases map to TRBD2. The J segment lost 5 bases and the V segment lost 6 bases, leaving 7 bases of the junction unmatched. CDR3 size: 15 residues. Looked up from germline, CDR1 is SGHAT and CDR2 is FQNNGV. In nucleotides, the CDR3 is TGTGCCAGCAGGCTGGGACTAGCGGGAAATAACGAGCAGTACTTC. Translated: CASRLGLAGNNEQYF.

There are a few counts of this clonotype. The V gene is TRBV12-5, the J gene TRBJ2-1; the match to TRBD1 covers 8 bases. The CDR3 totals 14 residues. The V gene's germline CDR1 is LGHNT and CDR2 FRNRAP. Trimming removed 6 bases from V and 8 bases from J; junction bases left unmatched: 9. The CDR3, as DNA: TGTGCTAGTGGATCCCAGGGGGCGGTCGATGAGCAGTTCTTC. It codes for CASGSQGAVDEQFF.